This T cell receptor (beta chain) comes out of a study of cytomegalovirus exposure and HLA in healthy donors. Study-level information: A previous analysis identified approximately 110 million unique TCR beta sequences derived from around 200 million T cells.

V lost 1 base to trimming and J lost 2 bases, with 9 bases between them. The CDR3 covers 15 residues. CDR1 is SEHNR, CDR2 FQNEAQ, per germline (reference sequence). 60 Vbeta and 13 Jbeta primers were used in PCR. Sequencing used immunoSEQ multiplex PCR; TCRdb keeps in-frame clones, though not all of them. Among roughly 48,000 clones listed, approximately 78% were seen once. Findings and caveats of the study: It was reportedly the case that the classifier diagnosed cytomegalovirus status with high specificity and sensitivity.

This clone has only a few counts. Its antigen is not known. The chain is built from TRBV7-9 and TRBJ1-3; a possible D gene is TRBD1 (5 bases). This clonotype was sampled from a woman aged 25 to 39 in good health and CMV-seronegative. The sample consisted of PBMCs. CDR3 amino acids: CASSLEGLPGNTIYF. The CDR3 DNA sequence: TGTGCCAGCAGCTTAGAGGGACTTCCTGGAAACACCATATATTTT.